Listed below are T cell receptor beta chains from one sample, sequenced in a study of T cell repertoires in cytomegalovirus infection. Via MiXCR, TCRdb re-called the reads, giving one row per CDR3 protein. The data hold nearly 700,000 distinct CDR3 sequences, with around 30% observed a single time. Antigens for these TCRs are unknown. The sample was cultured PBMCs, taken from culture after CMV antigen stimulation. The receptors shown here come from a human donor in good health (CMV status not recorded). Some clones in this sample may be carry-over from other donors' samples. CDR3s include the opening cysteine and the closing phenylalanine or tryptophan. The D gene is left open where the match is weak. The size of a clone is reported for some rows only, either as once, few or many, or as a class for expanded clones.

CASSNGLVYDTQYF TGCGCCAGCAGCAATGGACTAGTATATGATACGCAGTATTTT few TRBV5-1 TRBD2 TRBJ2-3
CASSFSWGRQTYEQYF TGTGCCAGCAGTTTTTCATGGGGGAGGCAAACCTACGAGCAGTACTTC few TRBV27 . TRBJ2-7
CASNTKRGGETQYF TGTGCCAGCAATACAAAGCGGGGTGGAGAGACCCAGTACTTC few TRBV6-1 TRBD2 TRBJ2-5
CASSLGLALNTGELFF TGTGCCAGCAGCTTGGGACTAGCCTTGAACACCGGGGAGCTGTTTTTT many TRBV7-2 TRBD2 TRBJ2-2
CASSQEQGNQPQHF TGCGCCAGCAGCCAGGAACAGGGTAATCAGCCCCAGCATTTT . TRBV4-3 . TRBJ1-5
CASRGGPDRGGNSPLHF TGTGCCAGCAGGGGGGGGCCTGACAGGGGAGGTAATTCACCCCTCCACTTT . TRBV5-6 TRBD1 TRBJ1-6
CASSTEQGGQPQHF TGTGCCAGCAGCACAGAACAGGGGGGTCAGCCCCAGCATTTT . TRBV9 TRBD1 TRBJ1-5
CASTVVDFDDYTQYF TGTGCCAGCACCGTGGTGGACTTCGACGACTATACGCAGTATTTT . TRBV2 . TRBJ2-3
CASSQSGPAETQYF TGTGCCAGCTCACAGTCGGGCCCCGCGGAGACCCAGTACTTC . TRBV18 . TRBJ2-5
CASSGRQGSYGYTF TGTGCCAGCAGCGGCAGACAGGGGAGCTATGGCTACACCTTC . TRBV7-2 TRBD1 TRBJ1-2
CASSPPLRGKNIQYF TGTGCCAGCAGTCCTCCACTACGGGGCAAAAACATTCAGTACTTC few TRBV28 . TRBJ2-4
CASTLRFSGANVLTF TGTGCCAGCACCCTGAGGTTCTCTGGGGCCAACGTCCTGACTTTC . TRBV7-2 . TRBJ2-6
CASSAPSSASEQYF TGTGCCAGCAGTGCCCCCTCTTCGGCGTCCGAGCAGTACTTC . TRBV5-5 . TRBJ2-7
CASRGPAGDNEQFF TGTGCCAGCAGGGGGCCCGCAGGGGACAATGAGCAGTTCTTC . TRBV12-3/TRBV12-4 . TRBJ2-1
CAIRAGTGGVDTQYF TGTGCCATCAGAGCCGGGACAGGGGGCGTAGATACGCAGTATTTT . TRBV10-3 TRBD1 TRBJ2-3
CASSAETSGNTGELFF TGTGCCAGCAGTGCAGAGACTAGCGGCAACACCGGGGAGCTGTTTTTT . TRBV2 TRBD2 TRBJ2-2
CASSYGTTSGGQETQYF TGCGCCAGCAGCTACGGGACGACTAGTGGGGGGCAAGAGACCCAGTACTTC few TRBV5-1 . TRBJ2-5
CASRISGLSPDTQYF TGTGCCAGCAGGATCTCGGGACTATCGCCAGATACGCAGTATTTT . TRBV6-1 TRBD2 TRBJ2-3
CASSQKAGGRGETQYF TGTGCCAGCAGCCAAAAGGCGGGGGGTCGGGGTGAGACCCAGTACTTC few TRBV7-2 TRBD2 TRBJ2-5
CASSPPGLSNYGYTF TGTGCCAGCAGCCCACCCGGTTTGAGTAACTATGGCTACACCTTC . TRBV7-9 . TRBJ1-2
CASSSLYRGLAGVNEQFF TGTGCCAGCAGCTCCCTATACCGCGGACTAGCGGGAGTCAATGAGCAGTTCTTC few TRBV7-9 TRBD2 TRBJ2-1
CSATGPGSGYTF TGCAGCGCCACAGGGCCAGGGTCGGGCTACACCTTC . TRBV29-1 . TRBJ1-2
CASTPRGNTEAFF TGTGCCAGCACCCCGCGAGGGAACACTGAAGCTTTCTTT . TRBV12-3/TRBV12-4 . TRBJ1-1
CASATGTSGGAGETQYF TGTGCCAGCGCCACAGGGACTAGCGGGGGGGCCGGAGAGACCCAGTACTTC few TRBV5-4 TRBD2 TRBJ2-5
CASSYATVNSPLHF TGTGCCAGCAGTTACGCGACAGTTAATTCACCCCTCCACTTT few TRBV6-5 . TRBJ1-6
CASSLGTGGENEQFF TGTGCCAGCAGCTTGGGGACAGGGGGAGAGAATGAGCAGTTCTTC . TRBV7-9 TRBD1 TRBJ2-1
CASSSADRGDYEQYF TGTGCCAGCAGTTCCGCGGACAGGGGGGACTACGAGCAGTACTTC . TRBV6-6 TRBD1 TRBJ2-7
CASSARTSGSADTQYF TGTGCCAGCAGCGCCCGGACTAGCGGGAGCGCAGATACGCAGTATTTT few TRBV7-8 TRBD2 TRBJ2-3
CASSLLAGGPGEQFF TGTGCCAGCAGCTTGCTCGCGGGAGGGCCCGGTGAGCAGTTCTTC . TRBV7-9 TRBD2 TRBJ2-1
CSANSGQADEQYF TGCAGTGCTAACTCCGGACAGGCAGACGAGCAGTACTTC . TRBV20-1 TRBD1 TRBJ2-7
CASSVQGQSTDTQYF TGTGCCAGCAGCGTACAGGGACAAAGCACAGATACGCAGTATTTT . TRBV9 . TRBJ2-3